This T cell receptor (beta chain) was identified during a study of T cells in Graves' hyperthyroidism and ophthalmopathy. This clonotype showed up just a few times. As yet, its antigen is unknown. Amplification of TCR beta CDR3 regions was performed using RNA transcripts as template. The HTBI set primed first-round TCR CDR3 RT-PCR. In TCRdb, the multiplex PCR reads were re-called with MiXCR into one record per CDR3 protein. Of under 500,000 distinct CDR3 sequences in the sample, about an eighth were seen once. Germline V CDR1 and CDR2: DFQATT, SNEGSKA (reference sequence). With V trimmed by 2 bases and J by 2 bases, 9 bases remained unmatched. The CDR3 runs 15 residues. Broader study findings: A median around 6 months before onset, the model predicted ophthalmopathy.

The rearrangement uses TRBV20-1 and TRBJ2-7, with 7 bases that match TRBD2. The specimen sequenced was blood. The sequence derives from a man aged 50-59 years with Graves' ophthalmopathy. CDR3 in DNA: TGCAGTGCTAGAATAAGCGCGGGAGCTCCCTACGAGCAGTACTTC. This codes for CSARISAGAPYEQYF.